A single sample is the source of the 6 T cell receptor beta chains below, sequenced in a study of T cell repertoires in cytomegalovirus infection. TCRdb processed the reads anew with MiXCR; each CDR3 protein has one entry. The sample lists under 350,000 distinct CDR3 sequences; about 9.2% were seen once. The source material was PBMCs. The receptors were gathered from a human donor in good health (CMV status not recorded). Some clones in this sample may be carry-over from other donors' samples.

This clonotype was detected only a few times. This rearrangement joins TRBV7-9 to TRBJ1-1; D gene unclear. V lost 5 bases and J 9 bases, leaving 13 bases between the germline ends. The CDR3 has 12 amino acids. Germline V CDR1 and CDR2: SEHNR, FQNEAQ (reference sequence). In DNA form, the CDR3 reads TGTGCCAGCAGCGACGGCCGGGCCCAAGCTTTCTTT. Amino acids: CASSDGRAQAFF.

This clonotype was counted ten times or more. The rearrangement joins TRBV29-1 to TRBJ2-1; D might be TRBD2 (6 bases). CDR1 and CDR2 from the germline V gene are SQVTM and ANQGSEA. The CDR3 is 13 amino acids. Trimming removed 5 bases from V and 2 bases from J, with 10 bases in between. CDR3 loop: CSVKEGTYNEQFF. CDR3 DNA: TGCAGCGTTAAGGAGGGGACCTACAATGAGCAGTTCTTC.

Many counts were recorded for this clonotype. The chain links TRBV20-1 to TRBJ1-4; D possibly corresponds to TRBD1 (5 bases). The CDR3 is 16 residues long. Germline V lookup: CDR1 DFQATT, CDR2 SNEGSKA (reference sequence). The V end was cut by 0 bases, the J end by 0 bases, with 11 bases between. CDR3 nucleotides: TGCAGTGCTAGAGAGGGGGGGTCGGCAACTAATGAAAAACTGTTTTTT. Translation: CSAREGGSATNEKLFF.

The chain couples TRBV25-1 to TRBJ2-3; the D call may be TRBD1 or TRBD2 (6 bases each). V was pared by 1 base and J by 6 bases, with 14 bases between. CDR3 size: 15 residues. Germline CDR1 MGHDK, CDR2 SYGVNS. The CDR3 loop is CASSEFQGLADTQYF. CDR3 nucleotides: TGTGCCAGCAGTGAATTCCAGGGGCTAGCGGATACGCAGTATTTT.

At least ten counts were recorded for this clonotype. V gene TRBV7-3 combines with J gene TRBJ2-1; D is tentatively TRBD1 or TRBD2 (6 bases each). CDR1 and CDR2 (germline): SGHTA, FQGTGA. The CDR3 spans 13 residues. V lost 6 bases to trimming and J lost 7 bases, with 13 bases between them. CDR3 in amino acids: CASSQGGRNEQFF. The CDR3 coding sequence is TGTGCCAGCAGTCAAGGGGGGCGGAATGAGCAGTTCTTC. Drawing the rest from reference TRBV7-3 and TRBJ2-1, the complete variable domain is GAGVSQTPSNKVTEKGKYVELRCDPISGHTALYWYRQSLGQGPEFLIYFQGTGAADDSGLPNDRFFAVRPEGSVSTLKIQRTERGDSAVYLCASSQGGRNEQFFGPGTRLTVL.

There are many counts of this clonotype. V and J are TRBV20-1 and TRBJ1-2; D remains ambiguous. This CDR3 contains 12 residues. CDR1 is DFQATT, CDR2 SNEGSKA, per germline (reference sequence). Trimming stripped 0 bases from V and 2 bases from J, with 4 bases between. The DNA of the CDR3 is TGCAGTGCTAGAGACACCAACTATGGCTACACCTTC. This gives the protein CSARDTNYGYTF.